The sample holds a few counts of the clone carrying this TCR beta chain. TCRdb re-derived calls from the 5' RACE reads in MiXCR, one entry per CDR3 protein. There are 90,000 to 100,000 distinct CDR3 sequences in the sample; 17% occur only once, and 6.2% lies in the top ten. V lost 8 bases and J lost 0, with 10 bases in between. From germline, CDR1 is MNHEY and CDR2 SVGAGI. The CDR3 spans 13 residues. The sample comes from a study of T cells of healthy individuals. The chain joins TRBV6-5 to TRBJ1-1; perhaps TRBD1 as D (6 bases). This receptor was obtained from a human donor in good health. CDR3 in DNA: TGTGCCAGCCTAGGGGGGATGAACACTGAAGCTTTCTTT. This translates into CASLGGMNTEAFF.